The sample holds a few counts of the clone carrying this T cell receptor (beta chain). This sample is drawn from a study of blood T cells in healthy people across ages. About the study: For every two T cells, template switching captured about one barcoded beta molecule.

Ranging in age from roughly 6 to 95, the donors were healthy Caucasian individuals from Russia. A second PCR of about 7 to 12 cycles used a sample-barcoded 5' primer and a J-beta primer mix. All samples yielded 2.5 million or more CDR3-containing paired-end reads. TCRdb reanalysed the 5' RACE reads using MiXCR and keeps one entry per CDR3 protein. The sample carries 760,000 or so distinct CDR3 sequences, about 25% recorded once. Separately, the same data were catalogued under a study of T cells of mothers and their children. From that study: The authors detected no persistent microchimeric T cell clones.

Sample: blood. The receptor was derived from a boy aged 10-17 years in good health.

DNA for the CDR3: TGTGCCAGAGACAGGGCTGGCACTGAAGCTTTCTTT. This sequence encodes CARDRAGTEAFF. This rearrangement joins TRBV10-3 to TRBJ1-1; TRBD1 agrees at 7 bases. Unmatched junction bases numbered 6, after V lost 10 bases and J lost 4 bases. Germline V CDR1 and CDR2: ENHRY, SYGVKD. The CDR3 contains 12 residues.